Listed here are 29 T cell receptor beta chains from one sample, sequenced in a study of OX40 agonist ivuxolimab in advanced cancers. Measured with immunoSEQ multiplex PCR; TCRdb has only the in-frame clones, and not every one. The sample gives more than 45,000 clones, over 75% of which show up once; roughly 3% is in the top ten. Specimen: CD4+ or CD8+ T cells sorted from blood, collected in a trial of the OX40 agonist ivuxolimab. The receptor set was obtained from an adult with an advanced solid tumor such as melanoma, head and neck, liver or kidney cancer.

For the CDR3, the DNA is TGCGCCAGCAGCTTGGATGGACTGGGCTCTCAGCCCCAGCATTTT. This encodes CASSLDGLGSQPQHF. The chain combines TRBV5-1 with TRBJ1-5; D is undetermined. Germline V gives CDR1 SGHRS, CDR2 YFSETQ. The V end lost 0 bases, the J end lost 6 bases, and 13 bases lay between the germline ends. The CDR3 loop spans 15 amino acids. Complete variable domain (other parts from reference TRBV5-1 and TRBJ1-5): KAGVTQTPRYLIKTRGQQVTLSCSPISGHRSVSWYQQTPGQGLQFLFEYFSETQRNKGNFPGRFSGRQFSNSRSEMNVSTLELGDSALYLCASSLDGLGSQPQHFGDGTRLSIL.

The V call is TRBV5-6, the J call TRBJ1-4; 8 bases agree with TRBD1. The V segment lost 4 bases and the J segment 8 bases; nucleotides outside the gene matches: 16. There are 17 residues in the CDR3. Per the germline V gene, CDR1 is SGHDT and CDR2 is YYEEEE. CDR3 region: CASSPTGQGGVKEKLFF. In DNA, the CDR3 is TGTGCCAGCAGCCCCACCGGACAGGGAGGAGTTAAGGAAAAACTGTTTTTT.

This clone was seen only once. The chain joins TRBV5-4 to TRBJ2-5; TRBD2 agrees at 7 bases. The CDR3 is 15 amino acids. The germline V gene has CDR1 SGHNT and CDR2 YYREEE (reference sequence). J was trimmed by 1 base and V by 0 bases; bases with no gene match: 3. CDR3 in amino acids: CASSLASGVQETQYF. The CDR3 coding sequence is TGTGCCAGCAGCTTGGCTAGCGGAGTCCAAGAGACCCAGTACTTC.

The V call is TRBV9, the J call TRBJ2-1; 7 positions match TRBD2. The CDR3 runs 13 residues. V was pared by 2 bases and J by 9 bases, with 5 bases of the junction left unmatched. The germline gives CDR1 SGDLS, CDR2 YYNGEE. The CDR3 DNA sequence: TGTGCCAGCAGCGTGACTAGCCGTGGTGAGCAGTTCTTC. Protein product: CASSVTSRGEQFF.

The chain has TRBV28 and TRBJ2-2; D perhaps matches TRBD2 (5 bases). In germline, CDR1 is MDHEN, CDR2 SYDVKM. The CDR3 runs to 15 residues. The ends were cut back, 6 bases at V and 3 bases at J, with 14 bases in the middle. In DNA, the CDR3 is TGTGCCAGCAGGATCGAGACTATGGACACCGGGGAGCTGTTTTTT. Encoded protein: CASRIETMDTGELFF.

V and J are TRBV20-1 and TRBJ2-4; D possibly matches TRBD1 or TRBD2 (5 bases each). CDR3 length equals 10 residues. CDR1 and CDR2 (germline): DFQATT, SNEGSKA (reference sequence). CDR3 in amino acids: CRARGEKQYF. The DNA for the CDR3 is TGCAGGGCGAGGGGTGAGAAACAGTACTTC.

This rearrangement joins TRBV7-9 to TRBJ2-1; D possibly corresponds to TRBD2 (6 bases). The V gene's germline CDR1 is SEHNR and CDR2 FQNEAQ (reference sequence). V gave up 5 bases and J gave up 3 bases, with 14 bases separating them. The CDR3 contains 15 residues. CDR3: CASSMTLASYNEQFF. The CDR3 DNA follows: TGTGCCAGCAGCATGACACTAGCAAGCTACAATGAGCAGTTCTTC.

V and J are TRBV5-6 and TRBJ1-1; a weak D match, TRBD1 (5 bases). CDR3 size: 15 residues. The germline V gene has CDR1 SGHDT and CDR2 YYEEEE. The V end was cut by 4 bases, the J end by 6 bases, with 19 bases between. The CDR3 is CASSPRGRGVAEAFF. DNA for the CDR3: TGTGCCAGCAGCCCTAGGGGCCGAGGGGTGGCTGAAGCTTTCTTT.

The chain joins TRBV28 to TRBJ2-7; 8 positions agree with TRBD1. Per the germline V gene, CDR1 is MDHEN and CDR2 is SYDVKM. V shed 4 bases and J 4 bases; nucleotides not matched to a gene: 9. CDR3 length: 15 amino acids. CDR3 loop: CASSSWGQVNYEQYF. DNA for the CDR3: TGTGCCAGCAGTTCTTGGGGACAGGTAAATTACGAGCAGTACTTC.

The chain carries TRBV27 and TRBJ1-1; no clear D gene. The CDR3 contains 12 residues. Germline V CDR1 and CDR2: MNHEY, SMNVEV (reference sequence). V was cut by 5 bases and J by 0 bases, with 4 bases left in between. CDR3 in DNA: TGTGCCAGCAGTAAGATGAACACTGAAGCTTTCTTT. As protein: CASSKMNTEAFF.

The chain is built from TRBV11-2 and TRBJ2-7; 9 positions agree with TRBD2. Unmatched junction bases numbered 7, after V lost 1 base and J lost 6 bases. The CDR3 length is 15 residues. Germline V gene lookup returns CDR1 SGHAT and CDR2 FQNNGV. The CDR3 sequence is CASSLAVAGAAEQYF. In DNA form, the CDR3 reads TGTGCCAGCAGCTTAGCCGTAGCGGGAGCTGCCGAGCAGTACTTC.

The chain couples TRBV30 to TRBJ1-2; TRBD1 agrees at 8 bases. Germline V gene data show CDR1 as GTSNPN and CDR2 as SVGIG (reference sequence). The CDR3 extends over 14 amino acids. J lost 4 bases, V lost 1 base, and 5 bases had no gene match. The chain's CDR3 is CAWSGRQGIYGYTF. The CDR3 DNA is TGTGCCTGGAGTGGCCGACAGGGGATCTATGGCTACACCTTC.

This clone was seen only a few times. The chain joins TRBV2 to TRBJ1-5, with D perhaps matching TRBD1 (5 bases). Deletions cut 4 bases from V and 4 bases from J, with 11 bases between. This CDR3 region has 14 residues. Germline V gene lookup returns CDR1 SNHLY and CDR2 FYNNEI. The CDR3 is CASSGQGGNQPQHF. CDR3 nucleotides: TGTGCCAGCAGTGGGCAGGGAGGGAATCAGCCCCAGCATTTT.

The V and J genes are TRBV5-8 and TRBJ2-7, with unresolved D. Trimming removed 1 base from V and 2 bases from J, with 10 bases in between. The CDR3 totals 14 residues. The germline gives CDR1 SGHTS, CDR2 YDEGEE. The CDR3 bases are TGTGCCAGCAGCTTGCGGACCCCAACCTACGAGCAGTACTTC. Encoded protein: CASSLRTPTYEQYF.

The chain employs TRBV2 and TRBJ1-3; no clear D gene. The CDR3 length is 15 residues. Germline assignment: CDR1 SNHLY and CDR2 FYNNEI. Between the trimmed V and J ends, which lost 4 bases and 1 base, there was a span of 11 bases. In nucleotides, the CDR3 is TGTGCCAGCAGTGCGGCGACGGCTTCTGGAAACACCATATATTTT. Protein sequence: CASSAATASGNTIYF. Full variable domain (outside the CDR3, taken from reference TRBV2 and TRBJ1-3): EPEVTQTPSHQVTQMGQEVILRCVPISNHLYFYWYRQILGQKVEFLVSFYNNEISEKSEIFDDQFSVERPDGSNFTLKIRSTKLEDSAMYFCASSAATASGNTIYFGEGSWLTVV.

This chain links TRBV18 with TRBJ2-3, with 10 bases lining up with TRBD2. The CDR3 has 21 residues. The germline gives CDR1 KGHSH, CDR2 LQKENI. With V trimmed by 6 bases and J by 6 bases, 27 bases remained unmatched. The chain's CDR3 is CASSINVAASGSASIEDTQYF. CDR3 nucleotide sequence: TGTGCCAGCTCGATCAACGTTGCAGCTAGCGGGAGTGCGTCCATAGAGGATACGCAGTATTTT.

The chain uses TRBV30 and TRBJ1-2; D gene unclear. Per germline, CDR1 GTSNPN and CDR2 SVGIG (reference sequence). The CDR3 is 13 amino acids. Trimming stripped 0 bases from V and 7 bases from J, with 12 bases between. The CDR3 loop reads CAWSVMEDSGYTF. The DNA for the CDR3 is TGTGCCTGGAGTGTGATGGAGGACTCTGGCTACACCTTC.

The V gene is TRBV11-2, the J gene TRBJ1-2; TRBD1 matches 12 bases. With 4 bases clipped from V and 4 bases from J, the junction kept 4 bases outside the gene matches. Germline-derived CDR1 and CDR2 are SGHAT and FQNNGV. The CDR3 loop spans 15 amino acids. This chain's CDR3 is CASSSGQGAGYGYTF. CDR3 bases: TGTGCCAGCAGCTCGGGACAGGGGGCGGGCTATGGCTACACCTTC. The complete variable domain, with remaining parts taken from reference TRBV11-2 and TRBJ1-2, reads EAGVAQSPRYKIIEKRQSVAFWCNPISGHATLYWYQQILGQGPKLLIQFQNNGVVDDSQLPKDRFSAERLKGVDSTLKIQPAKLEDSAVYLCASSSGQGAGYGYTFGSGTRLTVV.

V and J are TRBV7-9 and TRBJ1-1; 7 nucleotides agree with TRBD1. The CDR3 length is 14 residues. Trimming at V came to 1 base and at J to 4 bases, leaving 3 bases not matched to a gene. CDR1 SEHNR and CDR2 FQNEAQ come from the germline V gene (reference sequence). CDR3: CASSLEQGITEAFF. The CDR3 DNA sequence: TGTGCCAGCAGCTTAGAACAGGGGATCACTGAAGCTTTCTTT.

The gene calls are TRBV19 and TRBJ1-1; 7 nucleotides align to TRBD1. CDR3 length: 14 amino acids. The V and J ends lost 7 bases and 1 base, in that order; junction bases with no gene match: 6. The germline V gene encodes CDR1 LNHDA and CDR2 SQIVND (reference sequence). CDR3 bases: TGTGCCAGTATCCCCGACAGGGAGAACACTGAAGCTTTCTTT. Residues: CASIPDRENTEAFF. The full variable domain, its missing parts supplied by reference TRBV19 and TRBJ1-1, is DGGITQSPKYLFRKEGQNVTLSCEQNLNHDAMYWYRQDPGQGLRLIYYSQIVNDFQKGDIAEGYSVSREKKESFPLTVTSAQKNPTAFYLCASIPDRENTEAFFGQGTRLTVV.

The rearrangement links TRBV7-9 to TRBJ1-5, with TRBD1 as a possible D gene (6 bases). The V and J ends lost 4 bases and 5 bases respectively, with 9 bases between them. The germline V gene has CDR1 SEHNR and CDR2 FQNEAQ (reference sequence). The CDR3 runs 13 residues. DNA for the CDR3: TGTGCCAGCAGCTCTTACAGGGATCAGCCCCAGCATTTT. This translates into CASSSYRDQPQHF.

V and J are TRBV11-2 and TRBJ2-2; TRBD2 might be the D (5 bases). This CDR3 has 13 residues. Germline lookup yields CDR1 SGHAT and CDR2 FQNNGV. Trimming pared 8 bases from V and 6 bases from J, leaving 13 bases between. CDR3 DNA: TGTGCCAGCGTCCGGCTAGCCGCCGGGGAGCTGTTTTTT. Its translation: CASVRLAAGELFF.

The rearrangement joins TRBV5-1 to TRBJ2-5; 12 bases are shared with TRBD1. The germline V gene encodes CDR1 SGHRS and CDR2 YFSETQ. With 4 bases clipped from V and 5 bases from J, the junction kept 6 bases outside the gene matches. There are 15 residues in the CDR3. CDR3 in amino acids: CASSRGQGAGETQYF. CDR3 bases: TGCGCCAGCAGCCGGGGACAGGGGGCGGGGGAGACCCAGTACTTC.

J is TRBJ2-7 and V is TRBV30; 8 bases align to TRBD1. The CDR3 covers 14 residues. J was trimmed by 2 bases and V by 4 bases; bases with no gene match: 7. Germline values: CDR1 GTSNPN, CDR2 SVGIG (reference sequence). CDR3 nucleotides: TGTGCCTGGACAAGACAGGGGAAACCCTACGAGCAGTACTTC. Encoded protein: CAWTRQGKPYEQYF.

The chain carries TRBV2 and TRBJ1-4; unclear D gene. The CDR3 sequence is 13 residues long. Germline CDR1 SNHLY, CDR2 FYNNEI. V lost 3 bases and J lost 2, with 4 bases in between. CDR3: CASSDQTNEKLFF. For the CDR3, the DNA is TGTGCCAGCAGTGATCAGACTAATGAAAAACTGTTTTTT.

This chain uses TRBV11-2 with TRBJ2-7, with D unclear. Trimming left V 5 bases short and J 3 bases short, with 17 bases between. The CDR3 consists of 15 residues. Germline-derived CDR1 and CDR2 are SGHAT and FQNNGV. CDR3 sequence (DNA): TGTGCCAGCAGCCAAATCAGCCCCTCCGTCTACGAGCAGTACTTC. Translating it yields CASSQISPSVYEQYF. Full variable domain (missing parts from reference TRBV11-2 and TRBJ2-7): EAGVAQSPRYKIIEKRQSVAFWCNPISGHATLYWYQQILGQGPKLLIQFQNNGVVDDSQLPKDRFSAERLKGVDSTLKIQPAKLEDSAVYLCASSQISPSVYEQYFGPGTRLTVT.

This clone was seen only once. This sequence joins TRBV10-3 and TRBJ1-2; possibly TRBD1 for D (6 bases). The CDR3 loop spans 16 amino acids. V gave up 4 bases and J gave up 0 bases, with 15 bases separating them. Looked up from germline, CDR1 is ENHRY and CDR2 is SYGVKD. The CDR3, as DNA: TGTGCCATCAGTGCCTTGGGGGGCCGAACTAACTATGGCTACACCTTC. This codes for CAISALGGRTNYGYTF.

The chain employs TRBV11-2 and TRBJ2-2; 11 bases are a match to TRBD2. The junction had 13 bases not matched to a gene; V was cut back by 5 bases and J by 8 bases. The germline V gene encodes CDR1 SGHAT and CDR2 FQNNGV. The CDR3 spans 17 residues. The CDR3 is CASSLLLAGGRAGELFF. The CDR3 coding sequence is TGTGCCAGCAGCCTTCTCCTAGCGGGAGGCCGAGCGGGGGAGCTGTTTTTT. Drawing the rest from reference TRBV11-2 and TRBJ2-2, the complete variable domain is EAGVAQSPRYKIIEKRQSVAFWCNPISGHATLYWYQQILGQGPKLLIQFQNNGVVDDSQLPKDRFSAERLKGVDSTLKIQPAKLEDSAVYLCASSLLLAGGRAGELFFGEGSRLTVL.

The rearrangement links TRBV5-1 to TRBJ2-7, with 10 bases matching TRBD2. Germline assignment: CDR1 SGHRS and CDR2 YFSETQ. The CDR3 is 15 residues long. The J segment lost 7 bases and the V segment lost 2 bases, leaving 9 bases of the junction unmatched. CDR3 in DNA: TGCGCCAGCAGCTTAACTAGCGGGACCTTAGTAGAGCAGTACTTC. Protein product: CASSLTSGTLVEQYF.